This entry lists 8 T cell receptor beta chains sequenced from one sample in a study of shared clonotypes between healthy human individuals (dated by TCRdb to about 2020). Preparation of the library involved the immunoSEQ multiplex PCR assay. TCRdb re-hosts the immuneACCESS table, in-frame sequences only. Its copies lack some clones; in the studies checked, an unresolved V gene accounts for under half of them, and the cause for the rest is not known. Here the sample has approximately 2.5 million clones; roughly 93% occur a single time. The top ten hold approximately 0.35% of the sample. Sequencing was carried out using naive CD4+ T cells from PBMCs. The meaning of the sample's cell subset or site label: CD45RA+ positively selected. Source of these receptors: a man aged 18 to 29 in good health. Some clones in this sample may be carry-over from other donors' samples.

CDR3 DNA sequence: TGCAGCGCTTCGGGACAGGGTAGGGTAGAGACCCAGTACTTC. Its protein is CSASGQGRVETQYF. The chain has TRBV29-1 and TRBJ2-5, with 9 bases that match TRBD1. V was pared by 7 bases and J by 4 bases, with 10 bases of the junction left unmatched. Germline loops: CDR1 SQVTM, CDR2 ANQGSEA. CDR3 size: 14 residues. Combining the CDR3 with reference TRBV29-1 and TRBJ2-5 gives the whole variable domain SAVISQKPSRDICQRGTSLTIQCQVDSQVTMMFWYRQQPGQSLTLIATANQGSEATYESGFVIDKFPISRPNLTFSTLTVSNMSPEDSSIYLCSASGQGRVETQYFGPGTRLLVL.

V is TRBV5-6 and J is TRBJ2-5; 11 bases align to TRBD2. CDR3 size: 13 residues. Germline CDR1 reads SGHDT; CDR2 reads YYEEEE. V dropped 4 bases and J dropped 9; count of bases not matched to a gene: 5. The CDR3: CASSGSGRAPQYF. The CDR3 nucleotides are TGTGCCAGCAGCGGTAGCGGGAGGGCACCCCAGTACTTC.

This clone was observed once. V is TRBV25-1 and J is TRBJ1-1; D is undetermined. Per germline, CDR1 MGHDK and CDR2 SYGVNS. Trimming removed 3 bases at V and 1 base at J, with 15 bases between. This CDR3 is 16 amino acids long. The CDR3 loop is CASSDFSLASNTEAFF. The CDR3 DNA reads TGTGCCAGCAGTGACTTCAGCTTAGCTTCGAACACTGAAGCTTTCTTT.

In the case of this clone: The germline gene is not matched at one end of the junction; a read error may be the cause. Additional DNA sequences in this sample encode the identical CDR3. The chain is built from TRBV7-9 and TRBJ2-7; 10 bases line up with TRBD2. From germline, CDR1 is SEHNR and CDR2 FQNEAQ (reference sequence). The CDR3 spans 13 residues. CDR3 residues: CASSLAGAYEQYF. The CDR3 DNA reads TGTGCCAGCAGCCTAGCGGGAGCGTACGAGCAGTACTTC.

This sequence joins TRBV6-1 and TRBJ1-3, with 9 bases matching TRBD1. Germline CDR1 reads MNHNS; CDR2 reads SASEGT. This CDR3 comprises 14 residues. V lost 6 bases and J lost 3; bases outside the gene matches: 3. The CDR3 DNA is TGTGCCAGCAGAAACAGGGGGCTTGGAAACACCATATATTTT. This encodes CASRNRGLGNTIYF.

This chain joins TRBV5-1 and TRBJ2-6; 8 positions match TRBD1. V dropped 4 bases and J dropped 14; count of bases not matched to a gene: 8. The CDR3 is 13 amino acids. The germline gives CDR1 SGHRS, CDR2 YFSETQ. CDR3: CASSTSAGGLLTF. The CDR3 DNA sequence: TGCGCCAGCAGCACGTCGGCAGGGGGCCTCCTGACTTTC.

J is TRBJ2-7 and V is TRBV28; possibly TRBD1 or TRBD2 for D (5 bases each). The germline CDR1 and CDR2 sequences are MDHEN and SYDVKM. V was cut by 4 bases and J by 4 bases, with 17 bases left in between. The CDR3 has 15 residues. CDR3 protein: CASSSAGTGMYEQYF. The CDR3 DNA is TGTGCCAGCAGTTCCGCCGGGACGGGGATGTACGAGCAGTACTTC. The variable domain in full, with the rest retrieved from reference TRBV28 and TRBJ2-7, is DVKVTQSSRYLVKRTGEKVFLECVQDMDHENMFWYRQDPGLGLRLIYFSYDVKMKEKGDIPEGYSVSREKKERFSLILESASTNQTSMYLCASSSAGTGMYEQYFGPGTRLTVT.

The chain has TRBV28 and TRBJ2-1; TRBD2 matches 14 bases. Germline values: CDR1 MDHEN, CDR2 SYDVKM. J was trimmed by 7 bases and V by 4 bases; bases with no gene match: 6. The CDR3 runs to 16 residues. Written as DNA, the CDR3 is TGTGCCAGCAGTTCCGAGACTAGCGGGAGGGTTAATGAGCAGTTCTTC. Its translation is CASSSETSGRVNEQFF.